This record covers a single T cell receptor (beta chain). Its recognized antigen is unknown. One base away there is no much larger clone; base qualities are not given. Trimming costs V 3 bases and J 4 bases, and their ends lie 14 bases apart. Looking up the germline V gene yields CDR1 SGHRS and CDR2 YFSETQ. CDR3 length: 15 amino acids, cysteine to phenylalanine. Here the CDR3 DNA is all that survives: 45 bases in frame from base 1. Healthy HIV-negative adults with no recently reported acute infections or vaccinations were included as donors. Every donor was a Caucasian adult residing in Nashville, Tennessee, USA. CD4+ T cells were enriched by magnetic negative selection; naive cells were then positively selected on CD45RA, and the negative fraction formed the memory subset. Blood was collected by leukapheresis, and PBMCs were isolated by Ficoll-Histopaque density gradient centrifugation and then cryopreserved in liquid nitrogen vapor phase. Analytical flow cytometry was used to check the purity and quantity of every magnetically sorted T cell population. Each sorted fraction had its genomic DNA isolated and then quantified by UV absorbance on a Nanodrop 2000c.

This entry is derived from a study of shared clonotypes between healthy human individuals (dated by TCRdb to the early 2020s). Concerning the study at large: A few men and a couple of women, aged 18 to 49 years, made up the cohort. Leukapheresis yielded between about 0.94 and 8.9 billion PBMCs per donor. To increase sequencing depth and limit assay-specific biases, different laboratories used diverse techniques to prepare libraries and sequence TCR repertoires. To estimate repertoire size and how much clonotypes are shared between individuals, the study performed deep sequencing of blood TCR repertoires from a few healthy adults. For each donor, three plates each were used for CD4 naive and CD4 memory, two plates were used for CD8 naive, and one plate was used for CD8 memory.

Using the deep immunoSEQ assay, TCR CDR3 regions were amplified from genomic DNA by multiplex PCR. Extracted genomic DNA from each cell subset was distributed evenly across all wells of several immunoSEQ 96-well plates, and each plate was treated as a replicate. For sorted subsets, about 200 ng genomic DNA, equal to approximately 30,000 T cell genomes, was loaded into each replicate PCR. Purified libraries were measured with a Qubit 3.0 fluorometer, size-checked on a Bioanalyzer 2100, and measured again with the KAPA Library Quantification kit. Each immunoSEQ 96-well plate was sequenced on its own single-read 150-cycle Illumina NextSeq 550 flow cell. The authors processed their data as follows. Because the immunoSEQ output included only junctional sequences and no quality scores, the filtering could not be the same as the filtering used for full-length reads. To assign V/J genes and CDR3, sequences were annotated using PyIR, a Python wrapper for IgBLAST v1.9, with IMGT germline references. Reads were filtered out if the reads had weak V/J assignments (E-value above 1e-6), no CDR3, stop codons, out-of-frame junctions, or ambiguous translated residues. A V3J clonotype was defined by an identical inferred V gene, J gene, and CDR3 amino acid sequence. Percentage overlap between repertoires was calculated by dividing the number of shared unique clonotypes by the size of the smaller repertoire. Three approaches were used to assess repertoire richness: RTK rarefaction, the Chao1 estimator, and Recon v2.1 estimates of unobserved clonotypes. Generation probabilities for all TCRbeta clonotypes obtained by the gDNA method from several donors were computed using OLGA. Drawn from immuneACCESS, this table holds only the in-frame rearrangements with V and J called that TCRdb kept. Clones are partly lost; checked studies trace under half to an unresolved V gene and leave the rest unexplained. V and J calls plus clone size are reproduced from that table; the DNA served to infer D and trimming. The sample table records 2.5 million or so clones; more than 80% of these occur just once. The ten top clones hold over 0.12% of the sample.

On the study overall, not on this receptor specifically: Sampling was limited to blood, and TCR repertoires in tissue likely differ from TCR repertoires in blood. Incomplete sequencing was indicated by rarefaction of sorted-subset datasets, despite the large sequencing depth. Because the study included a small number of donors, the genetic and exposure-history diversity represented was limited. Based on pairwise subsampling, the degree of clonotype sharing among donors was expected to be affected by sequencing depth. When a few donors were compared, the shared fraction of clonotypes was approximately 5% for naive CD4, over 3% for naive CD8, more than 2% for memory CD4, and 0.4% for memory CD8. Larger estimated clonotype richness was generally found for naive subsets than for memory subsets. Clonotypes shared by all four sorted-subset donors showed higher generation probabilities than non-shared clonotypes.

This chain is built from TRBV5-1 and TRBJ1-3; 6 matching bases give a weak D call of TRBD1. The clonotype originates from a young man in good health. The sequencing sample was made of naive CD4+ T cells sorted from blood. Interpreted using the paper, the cell subset or site label stands for: CD45RA+ positively selected. The nucleotide sequence reads as follows: TGCGCCAGCAGCTCCAGGGGCGAGGTCGGAAACACCATATATTTT. It is translated as CASSSRGEVGNTIYF. Extended through the reference TRBV5-1 and TRBJ1-3 proteins, this CDR3 yields the full variable domain: KAGVTQTPRYLIKTRGQQVTLSCSPISGHRSVSWYQQTPGQGLQFLFEYFSETQRNKGNFPGRFSGRQFSNSRSEMNVSTLELGDSALYLCASSSRGEVGNTIYFGEGSWLTVV.